This TCR beta chain is from a study of T cells after posttransplantation cyclophosphamide. Whole-study findings and limits: Tissue-infiltrating T cells from skin or gut overlapped little with blood T cells. Recipient CMV seropositivity and CMV reactivation strongly tracked TRB clonality. Donor CD8+ memory clones often dominated recipient blood repertoires at later times.

Some clones are missing from TCRdb's copy, which holds only in-frame ones; the method was immunoSEQ multiplex PCR. The sample contains some 21,000 clones, approximately 92% of which appear only once. Sampled 1 year posttransplant, controls received myeloablative marrow transplants, methotrexate and a calcineurin inhibitor. A note on this clone: Its antigen remains unidentified.

This CDR3 is built from 13 residues. V lost 3 bases and J 5 bases, leaving 8 bases between the germline ends. Germline V gene sequence: CDR1 SGHVS, CDR2 FQNEAQ. The sequence derives from a female patient younger than 45 who received an allogeneic stem cell transplant from an unrelated donor, was CMV-positive, and had acute and chronic GVHD. Some T cells may trace back to the graft donor. The material sequenced was PBMCs, taken 350 to 400 days after allogeneic stem cell transplant with calcineurin inhibitor and methotrexate. The V call is TRBV7-8, the J call TRBJ1-5, with D unclear. The CDR3 bases are TGTGCCAGCAGCTTCACTCGGGATCAGCCCCAGCATTTT. The encoded protein is CASSFTRDQPQHF.